This T cell receptor (beta chain) was obtained from a study of blood T cell repertoires in COVID-19. Everyone who took part was roughly 18 to 90 years old, and they came from about two dozen US areas. Original methodology: Estimation of nucleated cell counts relied on the amplification of reference gene primers. Data came from immunoSEQ multiplex PCR; TCRdb stores just in-frame clones and leaves some out. V, J and clone size were drawn from that table, and D and trimming were deduced from the DNA. The table lists hundreds of thousands of clones, 90% to 95% of them singletons. The CDR3 totals 16 residues. Germline V CDR1 and CDR2: LGHNA, YNFKEQ. Trimming took 3 bases from V and 3 from J; bases not matched to a gene: 6.

J is TRBJ2-5 and V is TRBV4-2, with 11 bases lining up with TRBD2. The sequence derives from a woman younger than 30 who had recovered from COVID-19. Sequencing was done on a sample of PBMCs or T cells enriched from blood (not recorded which). The CDR3 DNA is TGTGCCAGCAGCCAGGGCCTAGCGGGGGGTAAAGAGACCCAGTACTTC. Its protein is CASSQGLAGGKETQYF.